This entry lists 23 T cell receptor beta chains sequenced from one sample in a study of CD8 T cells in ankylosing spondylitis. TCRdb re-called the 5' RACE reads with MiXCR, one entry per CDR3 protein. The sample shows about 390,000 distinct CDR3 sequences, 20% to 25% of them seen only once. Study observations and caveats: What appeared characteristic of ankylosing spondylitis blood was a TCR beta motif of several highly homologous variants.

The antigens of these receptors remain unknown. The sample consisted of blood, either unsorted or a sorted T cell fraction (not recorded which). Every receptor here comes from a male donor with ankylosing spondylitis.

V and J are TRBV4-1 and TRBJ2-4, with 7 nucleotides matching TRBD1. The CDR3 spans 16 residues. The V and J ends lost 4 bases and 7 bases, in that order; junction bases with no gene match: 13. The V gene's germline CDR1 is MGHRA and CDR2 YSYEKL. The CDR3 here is CASSPLFRGMSNIQYF. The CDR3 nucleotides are TGCGCCAGCAGCCCGTTATTCAGGGGGATGAGTAACATTCAGTACTTC.

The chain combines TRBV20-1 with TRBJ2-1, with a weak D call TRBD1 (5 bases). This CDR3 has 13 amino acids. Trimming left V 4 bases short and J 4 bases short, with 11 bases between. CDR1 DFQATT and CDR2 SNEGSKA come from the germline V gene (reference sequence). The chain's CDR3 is CSAKGEGYNEQFF. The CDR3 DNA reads TGCAGTGCTAAAGGGGAAGGTTACAATGAGCAGTTCTTC.

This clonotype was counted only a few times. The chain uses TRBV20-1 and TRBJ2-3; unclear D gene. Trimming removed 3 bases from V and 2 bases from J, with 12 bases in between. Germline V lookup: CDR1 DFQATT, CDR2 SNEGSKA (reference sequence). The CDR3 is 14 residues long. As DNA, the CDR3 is TGCAGTGCTAGTCGAGGAGTAGTCACAGATACGCAGTATTTT. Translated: CSASRGVVTDTQYF.

In DNA, the CDR3 is TGCGCCAGCAGCCAATCCCCAGCGGGGACCTACGAGCAGTACTTC. It translates to CASSQSPAGTYEQYF. V gene TRBV4-3 combines with J gene TRBJ2-7; 7 bases map to TRBD2. The CDR3 loop spans 15 amino acids. The trim removed 2 bases at V and 2 bases at J, leaving 6 bases unmatched. The germline CDR1 and CDR2 sequences are LGHNA and YSLEER.

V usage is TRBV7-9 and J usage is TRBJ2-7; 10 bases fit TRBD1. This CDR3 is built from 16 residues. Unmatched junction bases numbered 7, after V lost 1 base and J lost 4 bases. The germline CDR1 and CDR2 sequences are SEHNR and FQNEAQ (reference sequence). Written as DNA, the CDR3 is TGTGCCAGCAGCTTAGACTGGGGGACAGGGGTGTACGAGCAGTACTTC. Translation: CASSLDWGTGVYEQYF.

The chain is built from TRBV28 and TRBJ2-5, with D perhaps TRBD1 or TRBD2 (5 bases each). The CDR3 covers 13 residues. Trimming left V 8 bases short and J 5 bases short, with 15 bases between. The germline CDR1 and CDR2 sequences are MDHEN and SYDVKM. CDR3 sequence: CASRDPGRETQYF. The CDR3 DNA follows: TGTGCCAGCCGGGATCCAGGGCGGGAGACCCAGTACTTC.

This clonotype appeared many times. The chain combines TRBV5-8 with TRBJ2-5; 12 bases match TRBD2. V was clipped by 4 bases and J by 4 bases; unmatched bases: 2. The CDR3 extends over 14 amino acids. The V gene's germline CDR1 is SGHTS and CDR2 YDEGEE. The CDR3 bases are TGTGCCAGCAGCACTAGCGGGAGGAGAGAGACCCAGTACTTC. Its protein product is CASSTSGRRETQYF. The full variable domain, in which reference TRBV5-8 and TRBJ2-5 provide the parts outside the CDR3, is EAGVTQSPTHLIKTRGQQATLRCSPISGHTSVYWYQQALGLGLQFLLWYDEGEERNRGNFPPRFSGRQFPNYSSELNVNALELEDSALYLCASSTSGRRETQYFGPGTRLLVL.

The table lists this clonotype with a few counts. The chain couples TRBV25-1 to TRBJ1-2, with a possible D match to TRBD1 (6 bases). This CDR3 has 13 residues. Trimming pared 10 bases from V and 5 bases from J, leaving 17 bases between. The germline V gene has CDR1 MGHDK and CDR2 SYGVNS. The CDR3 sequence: CATSFGGHYGYTF. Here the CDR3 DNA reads TGTGCCACCTCGTTCGGGGGGCATTATGGCTACACCTTC.

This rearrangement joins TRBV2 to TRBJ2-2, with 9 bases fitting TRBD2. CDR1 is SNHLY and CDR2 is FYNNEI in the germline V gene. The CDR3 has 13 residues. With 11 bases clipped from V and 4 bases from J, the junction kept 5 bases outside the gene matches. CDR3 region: CAAGGAGTGELFF. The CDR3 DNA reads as TGTGCCGCGGGGGGGGCCGGCACCGGGGAGCTGTTTTTT.

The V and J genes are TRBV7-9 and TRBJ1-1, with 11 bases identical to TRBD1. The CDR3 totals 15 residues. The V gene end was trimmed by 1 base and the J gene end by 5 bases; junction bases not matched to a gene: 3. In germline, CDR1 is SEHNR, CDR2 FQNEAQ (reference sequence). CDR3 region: CASSLGDRGGTEAFF. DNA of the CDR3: TGTGCCAGCAGCTTAGGGGACAGGGGGGGTACTGAAGCTTTCTTT.

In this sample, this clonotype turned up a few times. The CDR3 DNA is TGTGCCAGCAGTTTTGGGGGACAGTTCACAGATACGCAGTATTTT. Its translation is CASSFGGQFTDTQYF. This sequence joins TRBV28 and TRBJ2-3, with 7 bases fitting TRBD1. This CDR3 is built from 15 residues. Germline assignment: CDR1 MDHEN and CDR2 SYDVKM. With 3 bases clipped from V and 2 bases from J, the junction kept 5 bases outside the gene matches.

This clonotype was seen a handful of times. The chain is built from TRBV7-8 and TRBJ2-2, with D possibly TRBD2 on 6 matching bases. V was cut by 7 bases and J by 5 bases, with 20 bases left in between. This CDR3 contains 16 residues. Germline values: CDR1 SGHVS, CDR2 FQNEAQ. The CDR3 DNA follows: TGTGCCAGCAACCGGGCGGGGACGCCGAGGACCGGGGAGCTGTTTTTT. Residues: CASNRAGTPRTGELFF.

The CDR3 loop is CSARASGRTGELFF. CDR3 nucleotide sequence: TGCAGTGCTCGGGCTAGCGGGAGAACCGGGGAGCTGTTTTTT. This chain uses TRBV20-1 with TRBJ2-2; 10 positions agree with TRBD2. The V and J ends lost 5 bases and 5 bases, in that order; junction bases with no gene match: 5. CDR1 is DFQATT, CDR2 SNEGSKA, per germline (reference sequence). There are 14 residues in the CDR3.

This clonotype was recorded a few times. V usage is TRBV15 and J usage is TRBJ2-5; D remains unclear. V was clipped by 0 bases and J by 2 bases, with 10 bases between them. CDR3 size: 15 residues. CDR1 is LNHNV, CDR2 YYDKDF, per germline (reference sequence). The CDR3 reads CATSRDLRGQETQYF. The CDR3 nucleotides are TGTGCCACCAGCAGAGATCTGAGAGGACAAGAGACCCAGTACTTC.

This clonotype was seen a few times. The CDR3 nucleotides read TGTGCCATCAGTGAGCTAGCGGGAGTGGCAGATACGCAGTATTTT. It is translated as CAISELAGVADTQYF. The chain is built from TRBV10-3 and TRBJ2-3; 10 positions match TRBD2. This CDR3 has 15 residues. Trimming took 2 bases from V and 4 from J; bases not matched to a gene: 3. CDR1 and CDR2 from the germline V gene are ENHRY and SYGVKD.

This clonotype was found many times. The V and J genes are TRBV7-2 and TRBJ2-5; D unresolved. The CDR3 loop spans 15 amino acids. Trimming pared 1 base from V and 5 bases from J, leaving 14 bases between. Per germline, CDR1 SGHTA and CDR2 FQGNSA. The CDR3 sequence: CASSLELRPTETQYF. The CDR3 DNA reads TGTGCCAGCAGCTTAGAGCTCCGACCTACCGAGACCCAGTACTTC.

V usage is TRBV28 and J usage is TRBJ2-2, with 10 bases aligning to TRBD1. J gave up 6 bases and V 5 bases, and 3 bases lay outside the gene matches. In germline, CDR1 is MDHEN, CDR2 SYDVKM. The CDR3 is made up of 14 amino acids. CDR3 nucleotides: TGTGCCAGCAGTCCGGGGACAGGGGCCGGGGAGCTGTTTTTT. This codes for CASSPGTGAGELFF.

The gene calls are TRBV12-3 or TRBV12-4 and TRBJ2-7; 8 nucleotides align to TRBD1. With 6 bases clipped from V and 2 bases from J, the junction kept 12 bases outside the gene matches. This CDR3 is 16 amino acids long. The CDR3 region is CASSHGEGQETYEQYF. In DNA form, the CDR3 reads TGTGCCAGCAGCCATGGAGAGGGACAGGAAACCTACGAGCAGTACTTC.

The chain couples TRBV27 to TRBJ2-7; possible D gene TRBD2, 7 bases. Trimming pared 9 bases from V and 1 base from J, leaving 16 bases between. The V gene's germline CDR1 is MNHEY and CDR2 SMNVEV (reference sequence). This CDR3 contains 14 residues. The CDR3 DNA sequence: TGTGCCAGTTCGAAGAGGGGGGGGTCCTACGAGCAGTACTTC. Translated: CASSKRGGSYEQYF.

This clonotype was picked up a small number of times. The CDR3 DNA is TGCAGCGTTTCCGGGACAACTGTTTACGAGCAGTACTTC. Encoded protein: CSVSGTTVYEQYF. The chain couples TRBV29-1 to TRBJ2-7; D might be TRBD1 (6 bases). This CDR3 region has 13 residues. V lost 5 bases and J 4 bases, leaving 15 bases between the germline ends. Germline CDR1 SQVTM, CDR2 ANQGSEA.

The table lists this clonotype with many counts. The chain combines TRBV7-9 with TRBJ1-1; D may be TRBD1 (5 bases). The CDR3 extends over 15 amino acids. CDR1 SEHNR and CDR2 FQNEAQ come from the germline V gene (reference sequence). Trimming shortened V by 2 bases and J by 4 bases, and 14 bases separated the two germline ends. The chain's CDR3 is CASSLNGAVVTEAFF. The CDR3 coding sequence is TGTGCCAGCAGCTTAAACGGGGCGGTGGTCACTGAAGCTTTCTTT.

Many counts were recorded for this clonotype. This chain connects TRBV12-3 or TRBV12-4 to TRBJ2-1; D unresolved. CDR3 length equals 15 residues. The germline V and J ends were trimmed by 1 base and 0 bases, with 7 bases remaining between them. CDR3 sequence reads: CASSLGTSSYNEQFF. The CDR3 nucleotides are TGTGCCAGCAGTTTAGGGACGAGCTCCTACAATGAGCAGTTCTTC.

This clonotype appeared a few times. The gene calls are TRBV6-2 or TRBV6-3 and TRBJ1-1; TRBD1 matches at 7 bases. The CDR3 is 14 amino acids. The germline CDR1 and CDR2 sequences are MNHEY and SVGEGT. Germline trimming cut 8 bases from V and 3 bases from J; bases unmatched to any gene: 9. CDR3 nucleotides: TGTGCCAGCGGTACCGGGACAGAATACACTGAAGCTTTCTTT. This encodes CASGTGTEYTEAFF.